These 10 T cell receptor beta chains were sequenced from one sample in a study of blood T cell repertoires in COVID-19. The protocol was immunoSEQ multiplex PCR, while the TCRdb copy is restricted to in-frame clones and leaves out a portion. The sample includes over 150,000 clones, approximately 86% of them seen just once. The specimen sequenced was peripheral blood. The receptor set was obtained from a woman aged 60 to 75 who had recovered from COVID-19.

The rearrangement uses TRBV21-1 and TRBJ1-1. TRBV21-1 is a listed pseudogene. The CDR3 is 16 residues long. The CDR3 is CASSKASGAGDTEAFF. CDR3 coding DNA: TGTGCCAGCAGCAAAGCATCAGGGGCGGGGGACACTGAAGCTTTCTTT.

The rearrangement joins TRBV30 to TRBJ1-2; tentatively, D is TRBD1 (6 bases). Germline V gene sequence: CDR1 GTSNPN, CDR2 SVGIG (reference sequence). V lost 6 bases to trimming and J lost 4 bases, with 18 bases between them. The CDR3 has 14 amino acids. The CDR3 region is CACEGTPQGYGYTF. The CDR3 coding sequence is TGTGCCTGCGAGGGGACACCTCAGGGCTATGGCTACACCTTC.

This chain uses TRBV15 with TRBJ2-1; TRBD1 matches at 8 bases. This CDR3 spans 15 amino acids. Germline V gene lookup returns CDR1 LNHNV and CDR2 YYDKDF (reference sequence). The junction had 3 bases not matched to a gene; V was cut back by 3 bases and J by 2 bases. The CDR3 DNA reads as TGTGCCACCAGCAGTAAGGACAGGGCCTACAATGAGCAGTTCTTC. Translated, it gives CATSSKDRAYNEQFF.

J is TRBJ2-2 and V is TRBV9, with D maybe TRBD2 (7 bases). Germline CDR1 and CDR2: SGDLS and YYNGEE. The CDR3 is made up of 16 amino acids. V lost 4 bases, J lost 4 bases, and 17 bases lay in between. The CDR3 sequence is CASSPLGGAVTGELFF. CDR3 DNA sequence: TGTGCCAGCAGCCCTCTAGGGGGGGCGGTCACCGGGGAGCTGTTTTTT.

This clone was recorded only once. The chain has TRBV6-1 and TRBJ1-6; 7 bases are a match to TRBD1. V shed 0 bases and J 7 bases; nucleotides not matched to a gene: 9. The CDR3 totals 17 residues. Germline-derived CDR1 and CDR2 are MNHNS and SASEGT. The CDR3 here is CASSEALNRGANSPLHF. As DNA, the CDR3 is TGTGCCAGCAGTGAAGCGTTAAACAGGGGAGCCAATTCACCCCTCCACTTT.

This clone was found once. This sequence joins TRBV2 and TRBJ2-2; 7 bases line up with TRBD1. The germline CDR1 and CDR2 sequences are SNHLY and FYNNEI. The CDR3 extends over 15 amino acids. The junction had 12 bases not matched to a gene; V was cut back by 10 bases and J by 4 bases. The CDR3 region has the DNA TGTGCCATCCCTACCGGGACAGCCACCACCGGGGAGCTGTTTTTT. Encoded protein: CAIPTGTATTGELFF.

The chain uses TRBV7-2 and TRBJ2-1; weak D call: TRBD1 (7 bases). This CDR3 is built from 15 residues. V lost 1 base to trimming and J lost 4 bases, with 11 bases between them. The germline gives CDR1 SGHTA, CDR2 FQGNSA. The CDR3, as DNA: TGTGCCAGCAGCTTAGACCAGGGGGGTTACAATGAGCAGTTCTTC. Its translation is CASSLDQGGYNEQFF.

This clone was found once. V gene TRBV11-2 combines with J gene TRBJ2-1, with D tentatively TRBD1 or TRBD2 (5 bases each). CDR3 length: 14 amino acids. V lost 5 bases to trimming and J lost 4 bases, with 12 bases between them. Germline V CDR1 and CDR2: SGHAT, FQNNGV. DNA for the CDR3: TGTGCCAGCAGCCTAGGGGTAGCGTACAATGAGCAGTTCTTC. Translation: CASSLGVAYNEQFF. The full variable domain, completed using reference TRBV11-2 and TRBJ2-1, is EAGVAQSPRYKIIEKRQSVAFWCNPISGHATLYWYQQILGQGPKLLIQFQNNGVVDDSQLPKDRFSAERLKGVDSTLKIQPAKLEDSAVYLCASSLGVAYNEQFFGPGTRLTVL.

This sequence joins TRBV5-1 and TRBJ2-7; TRBD1 aligns across 7 bases. V was clipped by 4 bases and J by 2 bases; unmatched bases: 9. This CDR3 comprises 15 residues. The germline V gene encodes CDR1 SGHRS and CDR2 YFSETQ. The CDR3 protein is CASSPQTGSTYEQYF. In nucleotides, the CDR3 is TGCGCCAGCAGCCCGCAGACAGGGAGTACCTACGAGCAGTACTTC.

This chain connects TRBV29-1 to TRBJ1-6, with 7 bases identical to TRBD1. CDR1 SQVTM and CDR2 ANQGSEA come from the germline V gene. The CDR3 loop spans 12 amino acids. V gave up 4 bases and J gave up 10 bases; unmatched junction bases: 4. CDR3 nucleotides: TGCAGCGTTGGGCAGGGGGGCTCACCCCTCCACTTT. It translates to CSVGQGGSPLHF.